The entry that follows covers one T cell receptor beta chain sequence. The data stem from a study of blood T cell repertoires in COVID-19. Study information: Samples taken during acute and convalescent COVID-19 were collected in the United States, Italy and Spain. PBMCs, B-cell-depleted T cells, or T cells were the source of the cDNA or gDNA that made up the material.

Germline V gene data show CDR1 as SGDLS and CDR2 as YYNGEE. This CDR3 is 19 amino acids long. V was clipped by 3 bases and J by 4 bases; unmatched bases: 20. Source study methods: Scientists estimated how many nucleated cells there were by amplifying reference gene primers. Assay: immunoSEQ multiplex PCR; the TCRdb copy retains only in-frame clones and omits some. The V and J calls and clone size are taken from that table; D and trimming were inferred from the DNA. The repertoire holds approximately 44,000 clones, with approximately 94% as singletons. Those enrolled in Seattle joined during active infection and were followed longitudinally afterward.

The V gene is TRBV9, the J gene TRBJ2-5; 8 bases are a match to TRBD2. This receptor was identified in a man aged 45-60 years with COVID-19, enrolled during active disease. The source material was peripheral blood. The CDR3 DNA is TGTGCCAGCAGCGGGATGAGCGTGATCCCGACTAGCGAAGGAGAGACCCAGTACTTC. As protein: CASSGMSVIPTSEGETQYF. Using reference TRBV9 and TRBJ2-5 for the parts outside the CDR3, the full variable domain is DSGVTQTPKHLITATGQRVTLRCSPRSGDLSVYWYQQSLDQGLQFLIQYYNGEERAKGNILERFSAQQFPDLHSELNLSSLELGDSALYFCASSGMSVIPTSEGETQYFGPGTRLLVL.